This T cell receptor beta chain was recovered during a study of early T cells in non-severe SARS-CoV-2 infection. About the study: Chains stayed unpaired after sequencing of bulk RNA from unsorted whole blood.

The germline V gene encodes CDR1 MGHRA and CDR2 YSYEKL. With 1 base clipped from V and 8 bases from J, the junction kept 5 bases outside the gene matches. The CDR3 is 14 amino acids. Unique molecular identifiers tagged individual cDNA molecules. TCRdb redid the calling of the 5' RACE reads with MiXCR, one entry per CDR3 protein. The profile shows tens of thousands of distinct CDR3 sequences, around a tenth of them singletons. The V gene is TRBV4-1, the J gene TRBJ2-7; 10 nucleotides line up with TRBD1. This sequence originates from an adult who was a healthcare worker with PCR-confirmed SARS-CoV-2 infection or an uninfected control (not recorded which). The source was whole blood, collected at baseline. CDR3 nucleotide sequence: TGCGCCAGCAGCCAAGCCGGGACAGGGGATAAGCAGTACTTC. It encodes CASSQAGTGDKQYF.